The rows below give T cell receptor beta chains drawn from one sample of a study of T cells in localized non-small cell lung cancer. The protocol was immunoSEQ multiplex PCR, while the TCRdb copy is restricted to in-frame clones and leaves out a portion. The repertoire holds tens of thousands of clones, with 88% as singletons. This material consisted of peripheral blood, taken before any cancer treatment. The receptors originated from an older female donor with stage I squamous cell lung carcinoma. Both conserved end residues are part of each CDR3. A D gene is named only where the DNA matches it firmly. Rows may omit the clone size; those that give it use once, few, many or a size class.

CDR3: CASSYPQDGQPQHF
DNA: TGTGCCAGCAGTTACCCTCAAGACGGGCAGCCCCAGCATTTT
V: TRBV6-6
size: .
D: .
J: TRBJ1-5

CDR3: CASSDTVYYGYTF
DNA: TGTGCCAGCAGTGACACAGTTTACTATGGCTACACCTTC
V: TRBV6-5
size: once
D: .
J: TRBJ1-2

CDR3: CASSREYPHNEQFF
DNA: TGTGCCAGCAGTAGAGAGTATCCCCACAATGAGCAGTTCTTC
V: TRBV25-1
size: .
D: .
J: TRBJ2-1

CDR3: CASSPELGQETQYF
DNA: TGCGCCAGCAGCCCCGAGTTGGGCCAAGAGACCCAGTACTTC
V: TRBV5-1
size: .
D: .
J: TRBJ2-5

CDR3: CASSLALAQEQFF
DNA: TGTGCCAGCAGCTTAGCGCTGGCTCAAGAGCAGTTCTTC
V: TRBV7-6
size: .
D: .
J: TRBJ2-1

CDR3: CASSFDGTAEQFF
DNA: TGTGCCAGCAGCTTTGACGGGACTGCTGAGCAGTTCTTC
V: TRBV11-3
size: once
D: .
J: TRBJ2-1

CDR3: CASSGAGVFYEQYF
DNA: TGTGCCAGCAGTGGGGCTGGGGTTTTCTACGAGCAGTACTTC
V: TRBV6-1
size: .
D: .
J: TRBJ2-7

CDR3: CASSPNPGEEGSNQPQHF
DNA: TGTGCCAGCTCACCTAATCCCGGTGAGGAAGGGAGCAATCAGCCCCAGCATTTT
V: TRBV18
size: .
D: .
J: TRBJ1-5

CDR3: CASSLETGALFF
DNA: TGTGCCAGCAGCTTAGAAACAGGGGCCCTGTTTTTT
V: TRBV7-9
size: .
D: TRBD1
J: TRBJ1-4

CDR3: CASSRVERDTQYF
DNA: TGTGCCAGCAGCCGAGTAGAGAGAGATACGCAGTATTTT
V: TRBV11-2
size: .
D: .
J: TRBJ2-3

CDR3: CASSVVGWGEQYF
DNA: TGTGCCAGCAGCGTAGTCGGGTGGGGCGAGCAGTACTTC
V: TRBV9
size: .
D: .
J: TRBJ2-7

CDR3: CASSLQAGRTDTQYF
DNA: TGTGCCAGCAGCTTACAGGCGGGCCGCACAGATACGCAGTATTTT
V: TRBV7-2
size: .
D: .
J: TRBJ2-3

CDR3: CASSFAGSGNTIYF
DNA: TGTGCCAGCAGTTTCGCGGGGTCCGGAAACACCATATATTTT
V: TRBV6-5
size: .
D: .
J: TRBJ1-3

CDR3: CASSETGNEKLFF
DNA: TGTGCCAGCAGTGAGACAGGGAATGAAAAACTGTTTTTT
V: TRBV2
size: .
D: TRBD1
J: TRBJ1-4

CDR3: CASSLRGREENIQYF
DNA: TGTGCCAGCAGCTTACGGGGCAGGGAGGAAAACATTCAGTACTTC
V: TRBV7-2
size: once
D: .
J: TRBJ2-4

CDR3: CASSATGTIYNEQFF
DNA: TGTGCCAGCAGCGCCACCGGGACTATTTACAATGAGCAGTTCTTC
V: TRBV5-4
size: .
D: TRBD2
J: TRBJ2-1

CDR3: CASSPKAEGVNEQYF
DNA: TGTGCCAGCTCACCAAAGGCAGAGGGCGTCAACGAGCAGTACTTC
V: TRBV18
size: .
D: .
J: TRBJ2-7